This T cell receptor beta chain was documented in a study of regulatory T cells in long-lasting Graves disease. Study overall: Antithyroid drug exposure in newly diagnosed Graves' patients had lasted under 3 months.

This clonotype was seen a handful of times. The time point: newly diagnosed GD, antithyroid drugs for less than 3 months. Scientists built the TCR library using RNA that was extracted from PBMCs. Diagnosis followed American Thyroid Association guidelines for Graves' disease. Construction of TCR beta libraries relied on iRepertoire HTBI primers and on Arm-PCR targeting CDR3 regions. A single record per CDR3 protein comes from TCRdb applying MiXCR to the multiplex PCR reads. This sample has 440,000 or so distinct CDR3 sequences, with around 17% found just once. The V end was cut by 6 bases, the J end by 13 bases, with 14 bases between. Germline V gene data show CDR1 as MNHNS and CDR2 as SASEGT. The CDR3 runs 11 residues. This sample was shared with a second study, whose subject was T cells in Graves' hyperthyroidism and ophthalmopathy. This second study says: The HTBI primer set was used in a first-round RT-PCR of the TCR CDR3. Classification by a 13 V-J model distinguished ophthalmopathy from stable hyperthyroidism.

This TCR was sampled from a woman in her twenties or thirties with Graves disease. Specimen: peripheral blood mononuclear cells (PBMCs), collected at new diagnosis, from a patient treated with antithyroid drugs. This chain joins TRBV6-1 and TRBJ2-3, with D perhaps matching TRBD1 (6 bases). The CDR3 loop is CASSQGQTEYF. The CDR3 coding sequence is TGTGCCAGCAGCCAAGGACAGACCGAGTATTTT.